This TCR beta chain was recovered during a study of T-cell reconstitution after alpha-beta-depleted transplantation in children. Germline V gene sequence: CDR1 SQVTM, CDR2 ANQGSEA. Trimming took 5 bases from V and 2 from J; bases not matched to a gene: 14. There are 16 residues in the CDR3. For TCRbeta, the library was prepared with unique molecular identifiers. TCRdb reanalysed the PCR reads using MiXCR and keeps one entry per CDR3 protein. The sample holds approximately 980,000 distinct CDR3 sequences, roughly 29% seen once. Study conclusions and caveats: About two months after transplant, alpha-beta T cells reportedly came from several hundred expanded graft clones. Most T-cell counts and diversity one year after the transplant came from T cells that were newly produced.

Concerning this clonotype itself: The antigen remains undetermined.

The sequence was obtained from a boy younger than two who had a stem cell transplant for SCID, so the T cells may come from the graft donor. Sequences were derived from PBMCs, mostly from graft donor cells, sampled 360 days after TCRalphabeta/CD19-depleted stem cell transplant. The gene calls are TRBV29-1 and TRBJ2-7; 8 nucleotides align to TRBD2. The CDR3 reads CSVSPGLVKGAYEQYF. DNA of the CDR3: TGCAGCGTTTCCCCGGGACTAGTGAAAGGGGCCTACGAGCAGTACTTC.